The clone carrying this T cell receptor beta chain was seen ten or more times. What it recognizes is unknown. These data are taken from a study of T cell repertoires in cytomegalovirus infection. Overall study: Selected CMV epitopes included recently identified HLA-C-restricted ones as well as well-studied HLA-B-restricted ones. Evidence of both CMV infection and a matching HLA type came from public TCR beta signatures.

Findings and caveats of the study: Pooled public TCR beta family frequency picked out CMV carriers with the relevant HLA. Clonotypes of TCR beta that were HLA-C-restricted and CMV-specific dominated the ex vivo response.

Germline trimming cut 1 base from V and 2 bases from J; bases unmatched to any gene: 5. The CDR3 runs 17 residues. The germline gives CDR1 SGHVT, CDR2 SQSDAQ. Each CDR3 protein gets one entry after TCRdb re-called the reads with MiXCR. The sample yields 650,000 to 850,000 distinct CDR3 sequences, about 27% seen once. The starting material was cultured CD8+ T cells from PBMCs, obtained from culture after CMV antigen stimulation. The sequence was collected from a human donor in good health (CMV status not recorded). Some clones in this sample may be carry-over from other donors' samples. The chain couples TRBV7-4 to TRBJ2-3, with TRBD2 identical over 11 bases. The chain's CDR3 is CASSLELAGGLTDTQYF. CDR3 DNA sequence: TGTGCCAGCAGCTTAGAGCTAGCGGGGGGCCTCACAGATACGCAGTATTTT.